The 24 T cell receptor beta chains presented below share a single source sample, sequenced in a study of somatic mutations in cytotoxic T cells in rheumatoid arthritis. Sequencing was performed with immunoSEQ multiplex PCR; in TCRdb, only in-frame clones are kept and a portion is missing. The data show around 19,000 clones, roughly 82% seen once. The sample comprised CD8+ T cells sorted from blood. The receptors here all came from an adult with rheumatoid arthritis.

The chain couples TRBV6-5 to TRBJ1-2; TRBD1 is a possible D gene (5 bases). The CDR3 is 15 amino acids. The V gene lost 2 bases and the J gene lost 0 bases, with 10 bases spanning the gap. Germline loops: CDR1 MNHEY, CDR2 SVGAGI. As DNA, the CDR3 is TGTGCCAGCAGTTACGCCCTGACAGCTAACTATGGCTACACCTTC. This encodes CASSYALTANYGYTF.

The chain is built from TRBV25-1 and TRBJ2-1; D is uncertain. With 6 bases removed from V and 6 bases from J, the gap between germline ends came to 21 bases. Germline-derived CDR1 and CDR2 are MGHDK and SYGVNS. This CDR3 is built from 16 residues. The DNA for the CDR3 is TGTGCCAGCAGCGCCCCGCGTTGGGGAAACGGCAATGAGCAGTTCTTC. It encodes CASSAPRWGNGNEQFF. Complete variable domain (other parts from reference TRBV25-1 and TRBJ2-1): EADIYQTPRYLVIGTGKKITLECSQTMGHDKMYWYQQDPGMELHLIHYSYGVNSTEKGDLSSESTVSRIRTEHFPLTLESARPSHTSQYLCASSAPRWGNGNEQFFGPGTRLTVL.

V gene TRBV9 combines with J gene TRBJ2-3; D is perhaps TRBD2 (5 bases). CDR1 SGDLS and CDR2 YYNGEE come from the germline V gene. CDR3 length: 15 residues. Between the trimmed V and J ends, which lost 3 bases and 0 bases, there was a span of 11 bases. This chain's CDR3 is CASSARAVSTDTQYF. The CDR3, as DNA: TGTGCCAGCAGCGCGCGAGCGGTTAGCACAGATACGCAGTATTTT.

J is TRBJ2-7 and V is TRBV29-1, with D possibly TRBD1 on 6 matching bases. The germline V and J ends were trimmed by 4 bases and 1 base, with 26 bases remaining between them. The CDR3 spans 18 residues. Per the germline V gene, CDR1 is SQVTM and CDR2 is ANQGSEA. The CDR3 DNA is TGCAGCGTTGTACTTTCCGGACTTTACAGGGATCCTTCCTACGAGCAGTACTTC. Amino acid sequence: CSVVLSGLYRDPSYEQYF.

The chain couples TRBV7-9 to TRBJ2-7, with 8 bases fitting TRBD1. Germline trimming cut 5 bases from V and 5 bases from J; bases unmatched to any gene: 8. This CDR3 contains 14 residues. Germline assignment: CDR1 SEHNR and CDR2 FQNEAQ (reference sequence). The CDR3, as DNA: TGTGCCAGCAGCGCCGGACAGGGCATCGACGAGCAGTACTTC. Its protein is CASSAGQGIDEQYF. Full variable domain (missing parts from reference TRBV7-9 and TRBJ2-7): DTGVSQNPRHKITKRGQNVTFRCDPISEHNRLYWYRQTLGQGPEFLTYFQNEAQLEKSRLLSDRFSAERPKGSFSTLEIQRTEQGDSAMYLCASSAGQGIDEQYFGPGTRLTVT.

This chain uses TRBV18 with TRBJ1-1, with D unclear. The V end lost 1 base, the J end lost 10 bases, and 7 bases lay between the germline ends. CDR3 size: 11 residues. Germline V gene lookup returns CDR1 KGHSH and CDR2 LQKENI. This CDR3 reads CASSPQRGAFF. In DNA, the CDR3 is TGTGCCAGCTCACCACAGCGAGGAGCTTTCTTT.

The V and J genes are TRBV25-1 and TRBJ2-2, with 7 positions matching TRBD2. V gave up 5 bases and J gave up 6 bases; unmatched junction bases: 9. Germline assignment: CDR1 MGHDK and CDR2 SYGVNS. The CDR3 length is 15 residues. CDR3 in amino acids: CASSLGAGRAGELFF. Written as DNA, the CDR3 is TGTGCCAGCAGTCTCGGTGCGGGGAGGGCCGGGGAGCTGTTTTTT.

The chain employs TRBV5-6 and TRBJ1-6, with D possibly being TRBD1 (5 bases). Germline V gene lookup returns CDR1 SGHDT and CDR2 YYEEEE. CDR3 length: 14 residues. V lost 0 bases and J 7 bases, leaving 8 bases between the germline ends. This CDR3 is CASSLGQGNSPLHF. CDR3 nucleotides: TGTGCCAGCAGCTTGGGTCAGGGAAATTCACCCCTCCACTTT. Drawing the rest from reference TRBV5-6 and TRBJ1-6, the complete variable domain is DAGVTQSPTHLIKTRGQQVTLRCSPKSGHDTVSWYQQALGQGPQFIFQYYEEEERQRGNFPDRFSGHQFPNYSSELNVNALLLGDSALYLCASSLGQGNSPLHFGNGTRLTVT.

The chain recombines TRBV25-1 with TRBJ2-1; D call uncertain. This CDR3 region has 12 residues. Trimming took 3 bases from V and 10 from J, leaving 10 bases between them. Germline CDR1 MGHDK, CDR2 SYGVNS. In DNA form, the CDR3 reads TGTGCCAGCAGTGATGTCTCACCGGAGCAGTTCTTC. As protein: CASSDVSPEQFF.

The chain links TRBV27 to TRBJ2-7; 8 bases align to TRBD1. The V and J ends lost 1 base and 3 bases, in that order; junction bases with no gene match: 8. The CDR3 covers 16 residues. Germline assignment: CDR1 MNHEY and CDR2 SMNVEV (reference sequence). Here the CDR3 DNA reads TGTGCCAGCAGTTTATATCAGGGGGCGGGTATCTACGAGCAGTACTTC. It codes for CASSLYQGAGIYEQYF.

The chain's CDR3 is CASIRDNMNTEAFF. The CDR3 DNA reads as TGCGCCAGCATCCGGGACAACATGAACACTGAAGCTTTCTTT. The J gene is TRBJ1-1, the V gene TRBV5-1; a weak D match, TRBD1 (6 bases). The V end was cut by 6 bases, the J end by 0 bases, with 12 bases between. This CDR3 has 14 amino acids. Germline lookup yields CDR1 SGHRS and CDR2 YFSETQ.

In nucleotides, the CDR3 is TGTGCCAGCAGCGTAGAGGCACTAGCGGGGGGGGTTTTAAATGAGCAGTTCTTC. This encodes CASSVEALAGGVLNEQFF. The chain carries TRBV9 and TRBJ2-1; TRBD2 aligns across 13 bases. CDR1 and CDR2 (germline): SGDLS, YYNGEE. With V trimmed by 0 bases and J by 7 bases, 10 bases remained unmatched. CDR3 length equals 18 residues.

The genes are TRBV27 and TRBJ2-5; the match to TRBD1 covers 7 bases. Germline loops: CDR1 MNHEY, CDR2 SMNVEV (reference sequence). The junction had 11 bases not matched to a gene; V was cut back by 5 bases and J by 11 bases. The CDR3 is 13 residues long. CDR3 sequence reads: CASSPGTVIEQYF. In nucleotides, the CDR3 is TGTGCCAGCAGTCCAGGGACAGTGATTGAGCAGTACTTC.

This sequence joins TRBV11-3 and TRBJ1-3, with D tentatively TRBD1 (6 bases). The CDR3 length is 16 residues. Germline lookup yields CDR1 SGHNT and CDR2 YENEEA. V dropped 5 bases and J dropped 0 bases, with 14 bases sitting between them. This CDR3 reads CASSRRGGTSGNTIYF. For the CDR3, the DNA is TGTGCCAGCAGCCGGAGGGGGGGCACCTCTGGAAACACCATATATTTT.

The chain uses TRBV27 and TRBJ2-7; 9 positions match TRBD1. From germline, CDR1 is MNHEY and CDR2 SMNVEV (reference sequence). V dropped 5 bases and J dropped 3; count of bases not matched to a gene: 5. The CDR3 sequence is 14 residues long. The CDR3 sequence is CASSRGQGLYEQYF. The CDR3 region has the DNA TGTGCCAGCAGTCGGGGACAGGGTCTCTACGAGCAGTACTTC.

This clone was counted once. The V call is TRBV27, the J call TRBJ1-4; a possible D gene is TRBD1 (5 bases). The CDR3 length is 13 residues. Germline V CDR1 and CDR2: MNHEY, SMNVEV (reference sequence). The V gene lost 5 bases and the J gene lost 7 bases, with 11 bases spanning the gap. CDR3 bases: TGTGCCAGCAGTCTCGGGACGGGTGAAAAACTGTTTTTT. The encoded protein is CASSLGTGEKLFF. Variable domain in full (rest from reference TRBV27 and TRBJ1-4): EAQVTQNPRYLITVTGKKLTVTCSQNMNHEYMSWYRQDPGLGLRQIYYSMNVEVTDKGDVPEGYKVSRKEKRNFPLILESPSPNQTSLYFCASSLGTGEKLFFGSGTQLSVL.

A single count supports this clone. The chain couples TRBV28 to TRBJ2-1, with TRBD2 matching 12 bases. CDR3 size: 16 residues. Germline CDR1 is MDHEN and CDR2 is SYDVKM. Trimming cost V 7 bases and J 1 base; bases outside gene matches: 5. This CDR3 reads CASTGLAGYSYNEQFF. The CDR3 DNA sequence: TGTGCCAGCACCGGACTAGCGGGATATTCCTACAATGAGCAGTTCTTC.

The genes are TRBV5-6 and TRBJ2-7, with TRBD2 identical over 10 bases. The germline V gene has CDR1 SGHDT and CDR2 YYEEEE. Trimming took 4 bases from V and 1 from J; bases not matched to a gene: 5. This CDR3 has 15 residues. The CDR3 nucleotides read TGTGCCAGCAGCCCTTGGACTAGCGGATCCTACGAGCAGTACTTC. As protein: CASSPWTSGSYEQYF.

This clone is classed as medium-sized. V usage is TRBV2 and J usage is TRBJ2-2; TRBD1 agrees at 9 bases. Losses at the gene ends were 7 bases for V and 7 bases for J; bases not matched to a gene: 7. From germline, CDR1 is SNHLY and CDR2 FYNNEI. The CDR3 runs to 14 residues. CDR3 loop: CASTTGQGNGELFF. CDR3 nucleotide sequence: TGTGCCAGCACTACGGGACAGGGTAACGGGGAGCTGTTTTTT. Complete variable domain (other parts from reference TRBV2 and TRBJ2-2): EPEVTQTPSHQVTQMGQEVILRCVPISNHLYFYWYRQILGQKVEFLVSFYNNEISEKSEIFDDQFSVERPDGSNFTLKIRSTKLEDSAMYFCASTTGQGNGELFFGEGSRLTVL.

The chain is built from TRBV9 and TRBJ1-1, with D possibly TRBD1 on 6 matching bases. CDR1 and CDR2 from the germline V gene are SGDLS and YYNGEE. V was shortened by 3 bases and J by 0 bases, with 9 bases between the two germline ends. This CDR3 has 14 amino acids. The CDR3 DNA is TGTGCCAGCAGCGAGGGGGGTCTGAACACTGAAGCTTTCTTT. Encoded protein: CASSEGGLNTEAFF.

The chain couples TRBV15 to TRBJ2-1; D call uncertain. The germline V gene encodes CDR1 LNHNV and CDR2 YYDKDF (reference sequence). This CDR3 has 12 amino acids. V lost 4 bases to trimming and J lost 8 bases, with 9 bases between them. CDR3 in DNA: TGTGCCACCAGCACGGGCAGCCATGAGCAGTTCTTC. It encodes CATSTGSHEQFF.

This clone has a single count. The chain employs TRBV27 and TRBJ2-7; 10 bases fit TRBD1. Germline-derived CDR1 and CDR2 are MNHEY and SMNVEV (reference sequence). With V trimmed by 3 bases and J by 2 bases, 4 bases remained unmatched. The CDR3 runs to 15 residues. CDR3 DNA: TGTGCCAGCAGTTTGGGGGGACAGGGGCCCTACGAGCAGTACTTC. Protein sequence: CASSLGGQGPYEQYF.

This chain links TRBV2 with TRBJ2-1; D is undetermined. CDR1 and CDR2 (germline): SNHLY, FYNNEI. V was pared by 3 bases and J by 9 bases, with 6 bases between. This CDR3 spans 11 amino acids. As DNA, the CDR3 is TGTGCCAGCAGTGACTTGGGTGAGCAGTTCTTC. Encoded protein: CASSDLGEQFF.

J is TRBJ2-7 and V is TRBV5-6, with no clear D. The CDR3 covers 11 residues. V gave up 4 bases and J gave up 3 bases, with 5 bases separating them. Germline values: CDR1 SGHDT, CDR2 YYEEEE. As DNA, the CDR3 is TGTGCCAGCAGCACCCTCTACGAGCAGTACTTC. Translating it yields CASSTLYEQYF.